This TCR beta chain appears in the sequencing data of a study of regulatory T cells in long-lasting Graves disease. Study context: Newly diagnosed Graves' patients had taken antithyroid drugs under 3 months. Findings and caveats of the study: Less diverse TCR repertoires were seen in persistent Graves' patients than in newly diagnosed ones. Fewer public clonotypes were shared by new patients (roughly 970) than by persistent patients (roughly 2,600).

This clonotype was observed at least ten times. The antigen remains unidentified. Construction of the TCR beta libraries employed iRepertoire HTBI primers in conjunction with Arm-PCR of CDR3 regions. MiXCR, applied by TCRdb to the multiplex PCR reads, yields one record per CDR3 protein. The sample carries roughly 420,000 distinct CDR3 sequences, about 14% recorded once. This CDR3 has 15 residues. Trimming removed 1 base at V and 4 bases at J, with 13 bases between. CDR1 and CDR2 (germline): SGHVS, FQNEAQ. Sample time point: newly diagnosed GD, antithyroid drugs for less than 3 months. There was RNA extracted from PBMCs, and the TCR library was made from it. These data also formed part of another study, on T cells in Graves' hyperthyroidism and ophthalmopathy.

The receptor was derived from a woman aged 50 to 60 with Graves disease. The sample here was peripheral blood mononuclear cells (PBMCs), taken at new diagnosis, from a patient treated with antithyroid drugs. This chain connects TRBV7-8 to TRBJ1-1; D is unclear. This CDR3 is CASSLGYGLGTEAFF. For the CDR3, the DNA is TGTGCCAGCAGCTTAGGTTATGGATTGGGCACTGAAGCTTTCTTT.